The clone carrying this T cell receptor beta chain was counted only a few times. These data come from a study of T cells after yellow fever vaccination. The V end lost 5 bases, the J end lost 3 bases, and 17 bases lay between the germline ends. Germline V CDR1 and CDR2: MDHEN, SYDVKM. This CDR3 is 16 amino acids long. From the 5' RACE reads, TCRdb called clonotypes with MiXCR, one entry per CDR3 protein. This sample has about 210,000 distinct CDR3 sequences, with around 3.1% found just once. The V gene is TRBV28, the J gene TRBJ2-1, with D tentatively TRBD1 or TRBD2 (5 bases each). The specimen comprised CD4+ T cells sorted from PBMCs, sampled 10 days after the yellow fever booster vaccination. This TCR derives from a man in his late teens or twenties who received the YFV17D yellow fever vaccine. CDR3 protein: CASSSWFQGVYNEQFF. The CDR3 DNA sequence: TGTGCCAGCAGTAGCTGGTTTCAGGGAGTCTACAATGAGCAGTTCTTC. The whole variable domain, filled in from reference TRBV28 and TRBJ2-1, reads DVKVTQSSRYLVKRTGEKVFLECVQDMDHENMFWYRQDPGLGLRLIYFSYDVKMKEKGDIPEGYSVSREKKERFSLILESASTNQTSMYLCASSSWFQGVYNEQFFGPGTRLTVL.